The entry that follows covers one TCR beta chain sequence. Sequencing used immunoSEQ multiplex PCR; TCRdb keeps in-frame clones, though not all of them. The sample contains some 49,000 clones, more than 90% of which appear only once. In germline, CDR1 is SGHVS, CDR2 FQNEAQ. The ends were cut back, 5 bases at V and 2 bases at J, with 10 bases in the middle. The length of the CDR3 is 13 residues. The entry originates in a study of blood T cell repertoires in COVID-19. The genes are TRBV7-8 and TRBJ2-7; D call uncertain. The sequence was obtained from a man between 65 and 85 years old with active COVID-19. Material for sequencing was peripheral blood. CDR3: CASSRRQAYEQYF. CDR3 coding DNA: TGTGCCAGCAGCCGTCGGCAGGCCTACGAGCAGTACTTC.